This T cell receptor (beta chain) was identified in a study of shared clonotypes between healthy human individuals. General study results and limits: Genetic and exposure-history diversity was limited by the few donors.

The assay ran at deep level. Data came from immunoSEQ multiplex PCR; TCRdb stores just in-frame clones and leaves some out. The data contain approximately 500,000 clones, 75% to 80% of them singletons. The study enrolled healthy HIV-negative adults without recent acute infections or vaccinations as donors. This clone was observed a few times. The antigen remains undetermined. V lost 3 bases, J lost 2 bases, and 13 bases lay in between. Per germline, CDR1 MDHEN and CDR2 SYDVKM. The CDR3 is 15 amino acids. The chain uses TRBV28 and TRBJ1-2; D is uncertain. The source of this sequence is a woman aged 40 to 50 in good health. Some clones in this sample may be carry-over from other donors' samples. Sample: PBMCs. The DNA for the CDR3 is TGTGCCAGCAGTTTCTCTCCCCTACAAAACTATGGCTACACCTTC. Translation: CASSFSPLQNYGYTF.